The 13 T cell receptor beta chains reported below all come from one sample, sequenced in a study of shared clonotypes between healthy human individuals. The table came from immunoSEQ multiplex PCR; TCRdb's copy has only in-frame clones and leaves some out. The sample lists roughly 2.2 million clones; less than 95% were seen once. The material sequenced was naive CD4+ T cells from PBMCs. Documented subset: CD45RA+ positively selected. These TCRs come from a man younger than 35 in good health. Some clones in this sample may be carry-over from other donors' samples.

This clone was seen more than once but under ten times. The chain employs TRBV7-3 and TRBJ1-2, with D hard to call. The CDR3 length is 13 residues. In germline, CDR1 is SGHTA, CDR2 FQGTGA. Trimming left V 5 bases short and J 2 bases short, with 9 bases between. This CDR3 is CASSQSHNYGYTF. The CDR3 nucleotides are TGTGCCAGCAGCCAATCACACAACTATGGCTACACCTTC.

The genes are TRBV5-1 and TRBJ1-1; D not certain. Trimming pared 3 bases from V and 5 bases from J, leaving 14 bases between. This CDR3 has 14 amino acids. The germline V gene has CDR1 SGHRS and CDR2 YFSETQ. The CDR3 DNA reads as TGCGCCAGCAGCTCGAGAGGGCGCGGGACTGAAGCTTTCTTT. Residues: CASSSRGRGTEAFF.

The chain joins TRBV29-1 to TRBJ1-2; D is possibly TRBD1 (5 bases). CDR1 and CDR2 (germline): SQVTM, ANQGSEA. V lost 5 bases, J lost 7 bases, and 20 bases lay in between. The CDR3 runs 14 residues. The CDR3 DNA is TGCAGCGTTTCGGTTCCGGGGCCAGGCCGTGGCTACACCTTC. Its protein is CSVSVPGPGRGYTF.

The rearrangement uses TRBV27 and TRBJ1-2; 9 nucleotides match TRBD1. From germline, CDR1 is MNHEY and CDR2 SMNVEV (reference sequence). There are 17 residues in the CDR3. V shed 5 bases and J 4 bases; nucleotides not matched to a gene: 14. CDR3 bases: TGTGCCAGCAGTCCCAGGGACAGGGATAGGTATTTCTATGGCTACACCTTC. This sequence encodes CASSPRDRDRYFYGYTF.

A few counts support this clone. This rearrangement joins TRBV29-1 to TRBJ1-1, with 9 bases aligning to TRBD1. The trim removed 6 bases at V and 1 base at J, leaving 12 bases unmatched. The CDR3 runs to 16 residues. Germline V gene lookup returns CDR1 SQVTM and CDR2 ANQGSEA. Here the CDR3 reads CSVGLPTGGANTEAFF. CDR3 bases: TGCAGCGTCGGTCTCCCGACAGGGGGAGCGAACACTGAAGCTTTCTTT.

The CDR3 DNA follows: TGTGCCAGCAGCCGAGGGGGGACTAGCGGGTACAATGAGCAGTTCTTC. Protein product: CASSRGGTSGYNEQFF. The gene calls are TRBV7-3 and TRBJ2-1; 12 nucleotides agree with TRBD2. This CDR3 contains 16 residues. V trimming: 5 bases; J trimming: 4 bases; junction bases outside the gene matches: 6. The germline V gene has CDR1 SGHTA and CDR2 FQGTGA.

The V gene is TRBV5-1, the J gene TRBJ2-3; D remains unclear. Between the trimmed V and J ends, which lost 5 bases and 0 bases, there was a span of 13 bases. The CDR3 has 15 amino acids. Germline-derived CDR1 and CDR2 are SGHRS and YFSETQ. The DNA of the CDR3 is TGCGCCAGCAGGGGGTCGTGGCCTAGCACAGATACGCAGTATTTT. Translation gives CASRGSWPSTDTQYF.

The chain carries TRBV4-3 and TRBJ2-5; D is tentatively TRBD1 or TRBD2 (5 bases each). TRBJ2-7 explains the end of the DNA better; the J call may be wrong. There are 15 residues in the CDR3. Germline V lookup: CDR1 LGHNA, CDR2 YSLEER. The CDR3 DNA sequence: TGCGCCAGCAGCCAAGGGCCTGGGGGTGCCTACGAGCAGTACTTC. It specifies CASSQGPGGAYEQYF.

The rearrangement links TRBV18 to TRBJ1-5; 7 positions match TRBD1. In germline, CDR1 is KGHSH, CDR2 LQKENI. The CDR3 covers 13 residues. Unmatched junction bases numbered 6, after V lost 6 bases and J lost 7 bases. Here the CDR3 DNA reads TGTGCCAGCTCCACAGGGGACCTCCAGCCCCAGCATTTT. Amino acid sequence: CASSTGDLQPQHF.

The rearrangement joins TRBV5-1 to TRBJ1-5, with 8 positions matching TRBD1. The CDR3 extends over 16 amino acids. The germline CDR1 and CDR2 sequences are SGHRS and YFSETQ. The trim removed 0 bases at V and 5 bases at J, leaving 7 bases unmatched. The CDR3 nucleotides are TGCGCCAGCAGCTTGGACCCAGGGGGCTATGATCAGCCCCAGCATTTT. Protein: CASSLDPGGYDQPQHF.

This clone was seen only once. The chain has TRBV6-1 and TRBJ2-1; 11 nucleotides agree with TRBD2. V lost 7 bases, J lost 3 bases, and 5 bases stayed unmatched. The CDR3 loop spans 15 amino acids. Per the germline V gene, CDR1 is MNHNS and CDR2 is SASEGT. CDR3 in amino acids: CASNPGTSGYNEQFF. CDR3 DNA sequence: TGTGCCAGCAATCCCGGGACTAGCGGCTACAATGAGCAGTTCTTC.

Regarding this clone: Other DNA sequences from this sample encode an identical CDR3 as well. The CDR3 reads CASSPGLVEQFF. CDR3 nucleotides: TGTGCCAGCAGTCCGGGACTAGTTGAGCAGTTCTTC. J is TRBJ2-1 and V is TRBV7-9; TRBD2 matches 8 bases. Germline V lookup: CDR1 SEHNR, CDR2 FQNEAQ (reference sequence). The CDR3 extends over 12 amino acids. The J segment lost 9 bases and the V segment lost 6 bases, leaving 4 bases of the junction unmatched.

As to this clone: The same CDR3 is also encoded by other DNA sequences in this sample. CDR3 DNA: TGTGCCAGCAGCCAAGGCCGGGAGACCCAGTACTTC. Its translation: CASSQGRETQYF. The V gene is TRBV14, the J gene TRBJ2-5, with no clear D. Germline loops: CDR1 SGHDN, CDR2 FVKESK. The CDR3 runs 12 residues. Trimming took 1 base from V and 5 from J, leaving 5 bases between them.